These T cell receptor beta chains were read from a single sample in a study of blood T cell repertoires in COVID-19. Produced via immunoSEQ multiplex PCR; TCRdb's table is partial and in-frame only. Counted here are 200,000 to 250,000 clones, roughly 80% occurring once; the ten biggest clones make up 3% to 4%. The sequencing sample was made of peripheral blood. Receptors were obtained from a woman aged 18-29 years with acute or convalescent COVID-19. CDR3s include the opening cysteine and the closing phenylalanine or tryptophan. Fields, in order: clone size, J gene, V gene, D gene, CDR3 DNA, CDR3 protein. A D gene is named only where the DNA matches it firmly. Only part of the rows carry a size: once, few, many, or a class if the clone is expanded.

NA TRBJ2-2 TRBV9 NA TGTGCCAGCAGCGTAGGTAAAGATACGGAGTTCCATGGGCTGTTTTTT CASSVGKDTEFHGLFF
NA TRBJ2-7 TRBV14 TRBD2 TGTGCCAGCAGCTCCCGGCGGGGGTCCTACGAGCAGTACTTC CASSSRRGSYEQYF
NA TRBJ1-1 TRBV2 TRBD1 TGTGCCAGCAGTGACCGACAGGGTCGCACTGAAGCTTTCTTT CASSDRQGRTEAFF
NA TRBJ2-7 TRBV28 NA TGTGCCAGCAGACTTAGGCTAGTATCCTCCTCCGAGCAGTACTTC CASRLRLVSSSEQYF
NA TRBJ1-6 TRBV3-1/TRBV3-2 TRBD1 TGTGCCAGCAGCCAAGATGATCAGGGGGCGTCCTATAATTCACCCCTCCACTTT CASSQDDQGASYNSPLHF
NA TRBJ2-1 TRBV27 NA TGTGCCAGCAGTTTATCGGGGGTATTACAGGGTTACAATGAGCAGTTCTTC CASSLSGVLQGYNEQFF
NA TRBJ1-6 TRBV4-3 TRBD1 TGCGCCAGCAGCCCAGGACAGGGAAGGTCACCCCTCCACTTT CASSPGQGRSPLHF
NA TRBJ2-2 TRBV6-5 NA TGTGCCAGCAGTTACGCGGACAGAAAGAACACCGGGGAGCTGTTTTTT CASSYADRKNTGELFF
NA TRBJ2-1 TRBV29-1 NA TGCAGCGTTAGGGGGGGAGGATCTCCCAATGAGCAGTTCTTC CSVRGGGSPNEQFF
NA TRBJ1-1 TRBV28 NA TGTGCCAGCACCCCCGGGACACTCAACACTGAAGCTTTCTTT CASTPGTLNTEAFF
NA TRBJ1-1 TRBV7-6 NA TGTGCCAGCAGCAGCAGGGTTCAGGACACTGAAGCTTTCTTT CASSSRVQDTEAFF
NA TRBJ2-2 TRBV6-4 NA TGTGCCAGCAGTGACTCATCGGGAGAGAACACCGGGGAGCTGTTTTTT CASSDSSGENTGELFF
NA TRBJ2-2 TRBV27 NA TGTGCCAGCAGTTTATACCCCCCAACTTTTGAGAACACCGGGGAGCTGTTTTTT CASSLYPPTFENTGELFF
NA TRBJ2-2 TRBV5-1 TRBD2 TGCGCCAGCAGCGGGGGACTAGCGGGAGCTAACACCGGGGAGCTGTTTTTT CASSGGLAGANTGELFF
few TRBJ1-2 TRBV6-5 TRBD1 TGTGCCAGCAGTTACGGGGGGACAGGGACCGTAGGGGGCTACACCTTC CASSYGGTGTVGGYTF
NA TRBJ2-1 TRBV12-1 NA TGTGCCAGCAGCCAAAAACTAGCGGGAGGGTACAATGAGCAGTTCTTC CASSQKLAGGYNEQFF
NA TRBJ1-1 TRBV7-6 NA TGTGCCAGCAGCCCGGACAGATACATGAACACTGAAGCTTTCTTT CASSPDRYMNTEAFF
NA TRBJ2-5 TRBV5-1 NA TGCGCCAGCAACTCCGGGACATCCCAAGAGACCCAGTACTTC CASNSGTSQETQYF
NA TRBJ1-6 TRBV5-4 TRBD1 TGTGCCAGCAGCCGTGGGTCCGGGACAGCATATAATTCACCCCTCCACTTT CASSRGSGTAYNSPLHF
NA TRBJ2-3 TRBV6-5 NA TGTGCCAGCAGACTGACTAGCACAGATACGCAGTATTTT CASRLTSTDTQYF
NA TRBJ1-3 TRBV2 TRBD1 TGTGCCAGCAGTGAAGGACAGGGTTCTGGAAACACCATATATTTT CASSEGQGSGNTIYF
NA TRBJ2-7 TRBV6-2/TRBV6-3 NA TGTGCCAGCAGTTGGAGGACGTCCTCCTACGAGCAGTACTTC CASSWRTSSYEQYF
NA TRBJ2-7 TRBV19 NA TGTGCCAGTAGTATGGTTGGCAGCGGGTCCGAGCAGTACTTC CASSMVGSGSEQYF
NA TRBJ1-2 TRBV5-3 NA TGTGCCAGAAGCTTGGTCTCTCGTTGTCTAACAGGGCGGAAAGGCTACACCTTC CARSLVSRCLTGRKGYTF
NA TRBJ1-4 TRBV28 NA TGTGCCACCACACTAACCGTTAGTGAAAAACTGTTTTTT CATTLTVSEKLFF
NA TRBJ2-7 TRBV28 TRBD1 TGTGCCAGCAGGGACAGGGGGCTCTACGAGCAGTACTTC CASRDRGLYEQYF
once TRBJ2-7 TRBV2 NA TGTGCCAGCAGTGATGGGGGGACTTTTGGCTACGAGCAGTACTTC CASSDGGTFGYEQYF
once TRBJ2-7 TRBV15 TRBD1 TGTGCCACCCACAGGGGTAAGCCTCCCTACGAGCAGTACTTC CATHRGKPPYEQYF
NA TRBJ2-5 TRBV25-1 TRBD2 TGTGCCAGCAGTGAAATGGGAGGGTCAGAGACCCAGTACTTC CASSEMGGSETQYF
NA TRBJ1-1 TRBV19 NA TGTGCCAGTAGTAAACAGGGCGGTTTGATCACTGAAGCTTTCTTT CASSKQGGLITEAFF
once TRBJ1-1 TRBV10-2 NA TGCGCCAGCCGGGGGAGGGGGACTGAAGCTTTCTTT CASRGRGTEAFF
once TRBJ2-6 TRBV5-1 NA TGCGCCAGCAGCGTAGACACGCTCAACTCTGGGGCCAACGTCCTGACTTTC CASSVDTLNSGANVLTF
once TRBJ1-4 TRBV28 NA TGTGCCAGCAGTTTACACACGTCAACTAATGAAAAACTGTTTTTT CASSLHTSTNEKLFF
NA TRBJ2-7 TRBV19 NA TGTGCCAGTAGTATTTCGATCACTACCGAGCAGTACTTC CASSISITTEQYF
NA TRBJ1-5 TRBV30 NA TGTGCCTGGGGGAGGACAGACAATCAGCCCCAGCATTTT CAWGRTDNQPQHF
NA TRBJ1-2 TRBV6-1 TRBD1 TGTGCCAGCAGTGCTTCGGGACAGGGGGCCGGGGGTGGTGGCTACACCTTC CASSASGQGAGGGGYTF